This T cell receptor (beta chain) emerged from a study of T-cell reconstitution after alpha-beta-depleted transplantation in children. As to this clonotype: The antigen is not known.

The study, taken as a whole, reports: The study traced high day-60 TCRbeta diversity in some patients to surviving recipient T cells and thymic progenitors. Hyperexpanded clones declined; after one year, newly produced T cells mostly supplied diversity.

J was trimmed by 0 bases and V by 4 bases; bases with no gene match: 8. In germline, CDR1 is SNHLY, CDR2 FYNNEI. The CDR3 runs 18 residues. The TCRbeta library incorporated unique molecular identifiers. TCRdb reprocessed the PCR reads with MiXCR, giving one entry per CDR3 protein. Of some 200,000 distinct CDR3 sequences listed, approximately 7% are singletons. This material consisted of PBMCs, taken before TCRalphabeta/CD19-depleted stem cell transplant. The chain combines TRBV2 with TRBJ2-1, with 11 bases aligning to TRBD2. This TCR was recovered from a boy younger than 10 with acute lymphoblastic leukemia, due to receive a stem cell transplant. CDR3 region: CASSGSLAGGSSYNEQFF. CDR3 bases: TGTGCCAGCAGTGGTAGTCTAGCGGGAGGCAGCTCCTACAATGAGCAGTTCTTC. The entire variable domain, with the rest obtained from reference TRBV2 and TRBJ2-1, is as follows: EPEVTQTPSHQVTQMGQEVILRCVPISNHLYFYWYRQILGQKVEFLVSFYNNEISEKSEIFDDQFSVERPDGSNFTLKIRSTKLEDSAMYFCASSGSLAGGSSYNEQFFGPGTRLTVL.